This entry concerns a single TCR beta chain. This clone's antigen is unknown. No clone much larger than this one lies a single base away; base qualities are absent. TCRbeta CDR3 regions were amplified from genomic DNA by means of the immunoSEQ Assay, a bias-controlled multiplex PCR. Under the source paper's analysis protocol: The number of nucleated cells in each sample was estimated from the amplification of reference gene primers within the assay. To quantify the absolute abundance of each unique TCRbeta CDR3 rearrangement, sequence reads were collapsed and filtered. For each sample, productive Simpson clonality was calculated by taking the square root of Simpson's diversity index across productive rearrangements. Sourced from immuneACCESS, this table was stored by TCRdb with only in-frame sequences that have V and J called. A share of the clones is absent; for the studies checked, an unresolved V gene accounts for under half, and the remainder has no known explanation. That table furnishes V, J and clone size, whereas the DNA furnished D and trimming. Recorded for this sample are approximately 390,000 clones; roughly 90% of them occurred a single time. The ten most abundant clones make up roughly 2% of the sample.

This record belongs to a study of blood T cell repertoires in COVID-19 (dated by TCRdb to about 2020). With regard to the full study: Samples from collaborators originated in the United States, Italy and Spain and spanned both the acute and convalescent phases of COVID-19. The prospective study material was composed of cDNA or gDNA derived from T cells, B-cell-depleted T cells, or PBMCs. Subjects who had been exposed to COVID-19, were actively infected with it, or had recovered from it provided the deeply sampled blood TCRbeta repertoires that made up the dataset. A freely available public database, intended as a resource for researchers studying the immune response to SARS-CoV-2, is where the repertoires were released. Samples were obtained from the ongoing ImmuneRACE study (first 160 participants) and from over a thousand subjects provided by 6 global collaborators. A de-identified subject ID, COVID-19 status, age in years and sex were almost always included in the sample metadata. Where available, HLA class I and class II types were obtained from metadata supplied by the sample provider rather than from assay-based typing. The paper as a whole reports these results and caveats: How much clinical and demographic metadata was included differed by source and by participant, and the metadata was provided uncurated.

Participants in the prospective study were aged about 18 to 89 years, lived in approximately 26 United States geographic areas, and enrolled through a virtual design. To assign participants to cohorts, the prospective study relied on clinical history that participants themselves reported in a screening survey and a study questionnaire. In the prospective study, whole blood, serum and a nasopharyngeal or oropharyngeal swab were collected from each participant by mobile phlebotomists. Additional blood draws and questionnaires over a roughly two-month period could optionally be provided by prospective study participants. Blood samples from the prospective study were shipped frozen or at room temperature prior to DNA extraction. V was cut back by 1 base and J by 2 bases, leaving a gap of 11 bases between them. In the germline V gene (reference sequence), CDR1 corresponds to SEHNR and CDR2 to FQNEAQ. From the cysteine through the phenylalanine, the CDR3 covers 16 amino acids. CDR3 DNA only is kept here, 48 bases in frame from base 1.

The chain is encoded by TRBV7-9 joined to TRBJ2-2, with the D gene call left open. Input material: PBMCs or T cells enriched from blood (not recorded which). This clonotype was sampled from a woman in her thirties or forties with acute COVID-19. CDR3 protein: CASSLVGSSNTGELFF. The nucleotide sequence reads as follows: TGTGCCAGCAGCTTAGTGGGCAGTTCTAACACCGGGGAGCTGTTTTTT. Reference TRBV7-9 and TRBJ2-2 proteins supply the regions before and after the CDR3; the full variable domain is: DTGVSQNPRHKITKRGQNVTFRCDPISEHNRLYWYRQTLGQGPEFLTYFQNEAQLEKSRLLSDRFSAERPKGSFSTLEIQRTEQGDSAMYLCASSLVGSSNTGELFFGEGSRLTVL.